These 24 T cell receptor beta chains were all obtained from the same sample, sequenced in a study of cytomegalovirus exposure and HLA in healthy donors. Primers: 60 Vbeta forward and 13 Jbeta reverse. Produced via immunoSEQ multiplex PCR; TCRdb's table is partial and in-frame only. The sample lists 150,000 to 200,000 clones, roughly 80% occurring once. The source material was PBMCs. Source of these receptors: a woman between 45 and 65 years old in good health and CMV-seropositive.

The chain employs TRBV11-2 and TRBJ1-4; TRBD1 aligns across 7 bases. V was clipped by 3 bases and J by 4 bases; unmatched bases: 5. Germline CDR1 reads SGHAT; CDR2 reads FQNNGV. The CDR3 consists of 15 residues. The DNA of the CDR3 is TGTGCCAGCAGCTTGATTGGGACAGTTAATGAAAAACTGTTTTTT. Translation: CASSLIGTVNEKLFF.

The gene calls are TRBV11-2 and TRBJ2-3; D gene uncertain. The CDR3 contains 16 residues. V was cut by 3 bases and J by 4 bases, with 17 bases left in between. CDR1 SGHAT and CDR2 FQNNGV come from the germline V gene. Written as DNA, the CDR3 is TGTGCCAGCAGCTTCAGTTCGCCGAGTGGGCCAGATACGCAGTATTTT. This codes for CASSFSSPSGPDTQYF. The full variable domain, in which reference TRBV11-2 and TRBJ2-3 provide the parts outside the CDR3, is EAGVAQSPRYKIIEKRQSVAFWCNPISGHATLYWYQQILGQGPKLLIQFQNNGVVDDSQLPKDRFSAERLKGVDSTLKIQPAKLEDSAVYLCASSFSSPSGPDTQYFGPGTRLTVL.

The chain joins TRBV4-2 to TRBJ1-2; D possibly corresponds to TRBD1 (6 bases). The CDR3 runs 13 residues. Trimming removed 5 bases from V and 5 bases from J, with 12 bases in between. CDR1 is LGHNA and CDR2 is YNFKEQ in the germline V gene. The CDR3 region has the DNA TGTGCCAGCAGCGAGACAGGCGGTTATGGCTACACCTTC. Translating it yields CASSETGGYGYTF.

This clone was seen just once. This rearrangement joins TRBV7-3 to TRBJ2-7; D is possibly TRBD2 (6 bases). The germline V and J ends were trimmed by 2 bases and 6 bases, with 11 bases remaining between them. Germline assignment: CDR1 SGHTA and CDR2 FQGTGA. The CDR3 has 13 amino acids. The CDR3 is CASSLGGDGEQYF. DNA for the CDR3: TGTGCCAGCAGCTTAGGAGGGGATGGCGAGCAGTACTTC.

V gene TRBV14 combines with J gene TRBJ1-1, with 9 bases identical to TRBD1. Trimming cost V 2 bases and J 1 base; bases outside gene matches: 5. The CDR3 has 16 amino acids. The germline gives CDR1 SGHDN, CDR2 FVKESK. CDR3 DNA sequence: TGTGCCAGCAGCCAAAACCCGGGACAGGGGAACACTGAAGCTTTCTTT. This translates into CASSQNPGQGNTEAFF.

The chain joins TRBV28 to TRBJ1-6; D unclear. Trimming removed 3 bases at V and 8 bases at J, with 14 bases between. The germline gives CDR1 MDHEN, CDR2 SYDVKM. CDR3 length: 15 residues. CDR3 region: CASSFLYGVDSPLHF. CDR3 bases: TGTGCCAGCAGTTTCCTCTACGGAGTAGATTCACCCCTCCACTTT.

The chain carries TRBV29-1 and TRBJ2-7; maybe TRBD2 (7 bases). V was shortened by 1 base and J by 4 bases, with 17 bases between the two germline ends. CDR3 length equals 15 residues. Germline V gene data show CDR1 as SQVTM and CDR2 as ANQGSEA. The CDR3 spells CSVEVRGGPGYEQYF. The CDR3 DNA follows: TGCAGCGTTGAAGTAAGGGGGGGCCCTGGATACGAGCAGTACTTC.

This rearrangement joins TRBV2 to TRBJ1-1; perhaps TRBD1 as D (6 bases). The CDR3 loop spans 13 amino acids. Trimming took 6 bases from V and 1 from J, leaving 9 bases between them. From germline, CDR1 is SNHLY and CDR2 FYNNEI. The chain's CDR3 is CASSLDRNTEAFF. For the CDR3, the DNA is TGTGCCAGCAGCCTGGACAGGAACACTGAAGCTTTCTTT. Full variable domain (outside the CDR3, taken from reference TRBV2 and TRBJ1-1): EPEVTQTPSHQVTQMGQEVILRCVPISNHLYFYWYRQILGQKVEFLVSFYNNEISEKSEIFDDQFSVERPDGSNFTLKIRSTKLEDSAMYFCASSLDRNTEAFFGQGTRLTVV.

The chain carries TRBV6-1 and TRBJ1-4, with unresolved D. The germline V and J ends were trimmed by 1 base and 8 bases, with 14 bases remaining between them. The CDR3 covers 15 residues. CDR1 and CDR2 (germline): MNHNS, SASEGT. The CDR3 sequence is CASSEGGILGEKLFF. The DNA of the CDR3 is TGTGCCAGCAGTGAAGGAGGAATCCTCGGGGAAAAACTGTTTTTT.

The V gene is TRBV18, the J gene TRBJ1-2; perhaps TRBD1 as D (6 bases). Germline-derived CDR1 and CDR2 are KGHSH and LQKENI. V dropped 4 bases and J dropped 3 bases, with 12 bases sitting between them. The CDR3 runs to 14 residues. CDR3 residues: CASSRTGRDYGYTF. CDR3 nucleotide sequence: TGTGCCAGCTCACGAACAGGGAGGGACTATGGCTACACCTTC.

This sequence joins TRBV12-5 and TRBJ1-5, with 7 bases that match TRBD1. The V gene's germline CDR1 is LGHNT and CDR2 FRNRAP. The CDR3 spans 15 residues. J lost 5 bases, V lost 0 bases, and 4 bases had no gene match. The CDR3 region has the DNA TGTGCTAGTGGTTTGGTTACAGGGGTCCATCAGCCCCAGCATTTT. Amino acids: CASGLVTGVHQPQHF.

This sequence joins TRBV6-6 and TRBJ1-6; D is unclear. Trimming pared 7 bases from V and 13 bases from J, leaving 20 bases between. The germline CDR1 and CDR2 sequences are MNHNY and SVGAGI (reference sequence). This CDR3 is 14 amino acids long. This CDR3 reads CASIPRPGARPLHF. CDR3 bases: TGTGCCAGCATCCCACGGCCGGGTGCAAGGCCCCTCCACTTT.

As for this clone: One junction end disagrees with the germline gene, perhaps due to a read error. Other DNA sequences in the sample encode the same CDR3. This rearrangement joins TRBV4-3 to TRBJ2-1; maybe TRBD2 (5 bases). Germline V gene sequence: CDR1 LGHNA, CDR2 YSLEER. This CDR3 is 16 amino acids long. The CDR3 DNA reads TGCGCTAGCAGCCAAGGTCCGGGAACACGACCCAATGAGCAGTTCTTC. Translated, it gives CASSQGPGTRPNEQFF.

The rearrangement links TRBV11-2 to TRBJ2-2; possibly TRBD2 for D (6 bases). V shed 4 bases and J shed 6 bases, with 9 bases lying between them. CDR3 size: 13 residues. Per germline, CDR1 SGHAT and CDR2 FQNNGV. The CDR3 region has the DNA TGTGCCAGCAGCTCCGGGAGCTCCGGGGAGCTGTTTTTT. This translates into CASSSGSSGELFF.

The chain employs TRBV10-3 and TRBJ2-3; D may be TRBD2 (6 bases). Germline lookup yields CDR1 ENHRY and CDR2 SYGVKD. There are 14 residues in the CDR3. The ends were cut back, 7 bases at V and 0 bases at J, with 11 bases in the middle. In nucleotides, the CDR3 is TGTGCCATCACCCGGGACTTCAGCACAGATACGCAGTATTTT. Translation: CAITRDFSTDTQYF.

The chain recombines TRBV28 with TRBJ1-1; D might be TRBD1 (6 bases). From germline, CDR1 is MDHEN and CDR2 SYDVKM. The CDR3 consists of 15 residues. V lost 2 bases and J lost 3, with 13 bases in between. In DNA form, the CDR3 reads TGTGCCAGCAGTTTACCGACAGGCAGACACACTGAAGCTTTCTTT. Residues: CASSLPTGRHTEAFF.

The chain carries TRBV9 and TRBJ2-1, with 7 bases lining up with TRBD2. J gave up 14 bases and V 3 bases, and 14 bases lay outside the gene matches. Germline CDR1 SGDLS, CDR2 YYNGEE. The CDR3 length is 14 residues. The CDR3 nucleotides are TGTGCCAGCAGCGACGGCGGGGGTTTACATTCAAAGTTCTTC. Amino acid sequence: CASSDGGGLHSKFF.

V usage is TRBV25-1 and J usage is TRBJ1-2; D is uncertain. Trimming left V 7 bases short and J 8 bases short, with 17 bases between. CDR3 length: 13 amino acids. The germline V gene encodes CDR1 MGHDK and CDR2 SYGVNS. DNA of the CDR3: TGTGCCAGCAATTCCGGGATATCTGGCGGCTACACCTTC. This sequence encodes CASNSGISGGYTF.

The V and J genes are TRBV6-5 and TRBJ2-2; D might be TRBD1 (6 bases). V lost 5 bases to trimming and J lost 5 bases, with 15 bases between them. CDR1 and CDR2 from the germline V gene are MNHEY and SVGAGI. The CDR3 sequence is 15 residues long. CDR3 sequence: CASSQQGRGTGELFF. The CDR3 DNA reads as TGTGCCAGCAGTCAGCAGGGAAGGGGGACCGGGGAGCTGTTTTTT.

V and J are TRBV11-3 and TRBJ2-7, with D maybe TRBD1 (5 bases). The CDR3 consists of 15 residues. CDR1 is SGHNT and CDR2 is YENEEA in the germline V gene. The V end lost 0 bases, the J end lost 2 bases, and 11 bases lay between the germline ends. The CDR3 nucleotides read TGTGCCAGCAGCTTAGATACCGCAGGGCCCTACGAGCAGTACTTC. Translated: CASSLDTAGPYEQYF.

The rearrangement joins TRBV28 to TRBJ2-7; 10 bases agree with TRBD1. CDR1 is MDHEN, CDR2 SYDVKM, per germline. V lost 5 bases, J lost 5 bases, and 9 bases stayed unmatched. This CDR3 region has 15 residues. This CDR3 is CASSRIATGGNEQYF. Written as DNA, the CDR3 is TGTGCCAGCAGTCGTATAGCGACAGGGGGCAACGAGCAGTACTTC. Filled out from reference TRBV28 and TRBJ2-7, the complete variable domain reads DVKVTQSSRYLVKRTGEKVFLECVQDMDHENMFWYRQDPGLGLRLIYFSYDVKMKEKGDIPEGYSVSREKKERFSLILESASTNQTSMYLCASSRIATGGNEQYFGPGTRLTVT.

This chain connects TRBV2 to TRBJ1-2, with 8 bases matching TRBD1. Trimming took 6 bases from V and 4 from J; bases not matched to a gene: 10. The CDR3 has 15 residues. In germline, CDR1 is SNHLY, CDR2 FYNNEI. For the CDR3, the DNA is TGTGCCAGCAGGGACCGTGCCAGGGGGCCCTATGGCTACACCTTC. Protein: CASRDRARGPYGYTF.

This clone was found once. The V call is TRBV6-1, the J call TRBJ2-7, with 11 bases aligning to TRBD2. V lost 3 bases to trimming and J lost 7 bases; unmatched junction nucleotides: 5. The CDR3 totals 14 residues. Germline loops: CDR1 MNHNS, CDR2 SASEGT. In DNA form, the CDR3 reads TGTGCCAGCAGTGACCTAGCGGGAGGAAGAGAGCAGTACTTC. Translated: CASSDLAGGREQYF.

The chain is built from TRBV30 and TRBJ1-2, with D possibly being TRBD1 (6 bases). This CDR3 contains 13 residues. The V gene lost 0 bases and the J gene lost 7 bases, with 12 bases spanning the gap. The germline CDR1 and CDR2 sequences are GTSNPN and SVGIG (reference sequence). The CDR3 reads CAWSVHGGSGYTF. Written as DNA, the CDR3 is TGTGCCTGGAGTGTGCATGGGGGCTCTGGCTACACCTTC.